This T cell receptor (beta chain) derives from a study of monozygotic twins with inflammatory bowel disease. As for this clonotype: What it binds is unknown.

The study's findings and limits: It was in IBD patients that TCRbeta diversity (inverse Simpson) was lower than in healthy co-twins.

One blood sample of 2 to 2.5 ml was taken from each donor. This CDR3 has 14 residues. Germline values: CDR1 DFQATT, CDR2 SNEGSKA (reference sequence). Eight separate reactions for every sample produced the cDNA. Two nested PCRs, run for about 16 and 10 cycles, were applied to TCRalpha and TCRbeta cDNA. TCRdb reprocessed the 5' RACE reads and keeps a single row for each CDR3 protein, giving no DNA. Recorded for this sample: approximately 330,000 distinct CDR3 sequences. Sequences were obtained from blood. The chain links TRBV20-1 to TRBJ2-7. This TCR derives from a human donor with ulcerative colitis or Crohn's disease, or a healthy co-twin of an affected twin (not recorded which). The CDR3 spells CSARSLAQTYEQYF.